These 8 T cell receptor beta chains came from one sample sequenced in a study of vaccination and CD4 T cells after COVID-19. Sequencing of DNA taken from cultured CD4+ T cells relied on the Oncomine TCR Beta short-read assay. TCRdb recomputed calls from the PCR reads with MiXCR, one row per CDR3 protein. The top ten hold roughly 8% of the sample, which has about 11,000 distinct CDR3 sequences, around 67% seen once. For these TCRs, the target antigens are not known. Treatment given: approximately 9-day PBMC culture with coronavirus spike peptide pools or control peptides (ViraFEST assay). The sequencing input was CD4+ T cells from blood, cultured in vitro. The receptor set was obtained from a human donor who had recovered from COVID-19.

The chain carries TRBV4-3 and TRBJ1-2; a possible D gene is TRBD1 (5 bases). The CDR3 runs 14 residues. Germline V gene sequence: CDR1 LGHNA, CDR2 YSLEER. Trimming pared 4 bases from V and 8 bases from J, leaving 17 bases between. The CDR3 reads CASSLRRDLGGYTF. The CDR3, as DNA: TGCGCCAGCAGCCTACGCCGGGACCTGGGAGGCTACACCTTC.

The chain recombines TRBV27 with TRBJ1-5, with TRBD1 matching over 8 bases. After removal of 5 bases from V and 6 bases from J, the junction contained 9 bases not matched to a gene. Germline V gives CDR1 MNHEY, CDR2 SMNVEV (reference sequence). This CDR3 contains 15 residues. CDR3 nucleotides: TGTGCCAGCAGTACACTACAGGGGGGGAGTCAGCCCCAGCATTTT. It codes for CASSTLQGGSQPQHF.

J is TRBJ1-2 and V is TRBV5-4; D uncertain. Germline loops: CDR1 SGHNT, CDR2 YYREEE (reference sequence). The CDR3 length is 12 residues. Trimming left V 4 bases short and J 3 bases short, with 7 bases between. The CDR3 DNA sequence: TGTGCCAGCAGCACGACGGACTATGGCTACACCTTC. It codes for CASSTTDYGYTF. The full variable domain, rest sourced from reference TRBV5-4 and TRBJ1-2, is ETGVTQSPTHLIKTRGQQVTLRCSSQSGHNTVSWYQQALGQGPQFIFQYYREEENGRGNFPPRFSGLQFPNYSSELNVNALELDDSALYLCASSTTDYGYTFGSGTRLTVV.

The V and J genes are TRBV19 and TRBJ1-2; a weak D match, TRBD1 (5 bases). The CDR3 has 14 amino acids. Germline-derived CDR1 and CDR2 are LNHDA and SQIVND (reference sequence). Deletions cut 5 bases from V and 12 bases from J, with 22 bases between. CDR3 in DNA: TGTGCCAGTAGTCCACCGGGACCGCTTTATGATGACACCTTC. As protein: CASSPPGPLYDDTF.

This clonotype appeared a single time. The rearrangement joins TRBV6-5 to TRBJ1-5; D remains ambiguous. This CDR3 has 14 amino acids. The ends were cut back, 2 bases at V and 0 bases at J, with 5 bases in the middle. Per germline, CDR1 MNHEY and CDR2 SVGAGI. CDR3 in amino acids: CASSYLGSNQPQHF. DNA for the CDR3: TGTGCCAGCAGTTACCTTGGTAGCAATCAGCCCCAGCATTTT.

This clonotype was seen only a few times. DNA for the CDR3: TGTGCCAGCAGCTTGGGAGGGGGACATGGATGGGGCTGGGATACGCAGTATTTT. It is translated as CASSLGGGHGWGWDTQYF. V usage is TRBV5-6 and J usage is TRBJ2-3; TRBD1 is a possible D gene (6 bases). V was clipped by 0 bases and J by 6 bases, with 23 bases between them. Germline V gives CDR1 SGHDT, CDR2 YYEEEE. The CDR3 runs to 18 residues.

The V call is TRBV11-1, the J call TRBJ2-3, with D possibly being TRBD1 or TRBD2 (5 bases each). Germline values: CDR1 SGHAT, CDR2 FQDESV (reference sequence). Between the trimmed V and J ends, which lost 1 base and 6 bases, there was a span of 8 bases. This CDR3 has 13 amino acids. CDR3 sequence reads: CASSLGGSDTQYF. For the CDR3, the DNA is TGTGCCAGCAGCTTAGGGGGGAGCGATACGCAGTATTTT.

This sequence joins TRBV11-1 and TRBJ1-1; 8 bases are shared with TRBD1. Germline values: CDR1 SGHAT, CDR2 FQDESV (reference sequence). With V trimmed by 1 base and J by 0 bases, 7 bases remained unmatched. The CDR3 is made up of 17 amino acids. CDR3 loop: CASSLVERTGMNTEAFF. The CDR3 DNA reads as TGTGCCAGCAGCTTAGTAGAGAGGACAGGGATGAACACTGAAGCTTTCTTT.